The 7 T cell receptor beta chains in this list originate from one sample, sequenced in a study of T-cell memory formation after mild COVID-19 (dated by TCRdb to about 2021). The method behind the library was 5' RACE. The run used an Illumina NovaSeq 6000. Using fastp at Q25 and MiXCR, TCRdb reprocessed the public reads and kept productive beta chains. When rows share a CDR3 protein, they turn into one entry using the most common DNA and genes. Across this sample there are some 320,000 distinct CDR3 sequences, with 13% to 15% seen only once. The top ten hold around 20% of the sample. The sample was PBMCs or a T cell subset sorted from them (not recorded which). The receptors here all came from a man between 18 and 35 years old who had mild COVID-19 (a few samples of this study predate the infection). The sample titles of this study are shuffled in the database, so cell type and time point are left out; the donor was told from shared clones.

V is TRBV5-1 and J is TRBJ2-2, with D uncertain. Per germline, CDR1 SGHRS and CDR2 YFSETQ. V lost 0 bases and J lost 0, with 6 bases in between. The CDR3 runs 15 residues. The CDR3 loop is CASSLGPPNTGELFF. The CDR3 DNA reads as TGCGCCAGCAGCTTGGGGCCACCGAACACCGGGGAGCTGTTTTTT.

This clonotype was found a few times. The junction does not match germline at one end; this may be a read error. J is TRBJ2-5 and V is TRBV4-2; 8 nucleotides line up with TRBD2. This CDR3 spans 14 amino acids. Germline assignment: CDR1 LGHNA and CDR2 YNFKEQ. The CDR3 loop reads CASCQERGSETQYF. The CDR3 coding sequence is TGTGCCAGCTGCCAAGAGCGGGGGTCGGAGACCCAGTACTTC.

The chain employs TRBV5-1 and TRBJ1-6, with D unclear. CDR3 size: 13 residues. Germline V gives CDR1 SGHRS, CDR2 YFSETQ. Trimming took off 7 bases at V and 7 bases at J, with 12 bases between the two ends. CDR3 amino acids: CASRPGKNSPLHF. The DNA for the CDR3 is TGCGCCAGCCGACCCGGGAAGAATTCACCCCTCCACTTT.

The table lists this clonotype with a few counts. The chain joins TRBV15 to TRBJ2-3; a weak D match, TRBD1 (6 bases). Germline CDR1 LNHNV, CDR2 YYDKDF (reference sequence). Trimming took 1 base from V and 6 from J, leaving 14 bases between them. The CDR3 length is 15 residues. CDR3 protein: CATSRAGQIRDTQYF. The DNA for the CDR3 is TGTGCCACCAGCAGAGCCGGACAGATCCGGGATACGCAGTATTTT.

This clonotype was detected a few times. The chain is built from TRBV7-2 and TRBJ2-7; 9 positions agree with TRBD1. Per the germline V gene, CDR1 is SGHTA and CDR2 is FQGNSA. With 2 bases clipped from V and 1 base from J, the junction kept 3 bases outside the gene matches. This CDR3 spans 15 amino acids. CDR3 protein: CASSLYGTGSYEQYF. CDR3 in DNA: TGTGCCAGCAGCTTATACGGGACAGGGTCCTACGAGCAGTACTTC.

This clonotype was counted only a few times. V usage is TRBV10-3 and J usage is TRBJ2-3; the D gene is possibly TRBD1 (6 bases). In germline, CDR1 is ENHRY, CDR2 SYGVKD. The length of the CDR3 is 14 residues. Trimming took 6 bases from V and 5 from J, leaving 15 bases between them. DNA for the CDR3: TGTGCCATCAGCCAAAACCGGGACAAAGATACGCAGTATTTT. This codes for CAISQNRDKDTQYF.

This clonotype was observed a few times. The chain couples TRBV3-1 to TRBJ1-2; 8 positions agree with TRBD1. Germline assignment: CDR1 LGHDT and CDR2 YNNKEL (reference sequence). There are 15 residues in the CDR3. Trimming at V came to 3 bases and at J to 6 bases, leaving 9 bases not matched to a gene. CDR3 sequence reads: CASSHWDRRENGYTF. CDR3 nucleotide sequence: TGTGCCAGCAGCCATTGGGACAGGAGGGAGAATGGCTACACCTTC.